Only a few counts were recorded for the clone carrying this T cell receptor (beta chain). Antigen unknown. The sample belongs to a study of T cell repertoires in cytomegalovirus infection. Study-wide results and caveats: HLA-C-restricted CMV-specific TCR beta clonotypes were dominant in the ex vivo response.

The CDR3 extends over 15 amino acids. V was trimmed by 10 bases and J by 1 base, leaving 20 bases between them. Germline V gene data show CDR1 as LGHNT and CDR2 as FRNRAP. TCRdb recomputed calls from the reads with MiXCR, one row per CDR3 protein. The sample yields a few hundred thousand distinct CDR3 sequences, approximately 22% seen once. The origin of this receptor is a human donor in good health (CMV status not recorded). Some clones in this sample may be carry-over from other donors' samples. The material was cultured PBMCs, obtained from culture after CMV antigen stimulation. The genes are TRBV12-5 and TRBJ2-7; no definite D call. This CDR3 reads CAMYLRSSKSYEQYV. DNA of the CDR3: TGTGCTATGTACTTACGGAGTTCTAAATCCTACGAGCAGTACGTC.